The 22 T cell receptor beta chains reported below all come from one sample, sequenced in a study of tumor-infiltrating lymphocytes in primary liver carcinoma. Joint extraction of RNA and DNA used 20-30 mg of bulk tissue that was unsorted. From around 0.5 ug of total RNA, TCR beta-specific cDNA was reverse-transcribed using a constant-region primer. Three nested multiplex PCR rounds, a slightly modified ARM-PCR, produced the libraries for TCR beta. Running around 9 cycles apiece, the first two PCR rounds relied on TRBV1-TRBV30 forward primers together with a C-beta reverse primer. TCRdb redid the calling of the multiplex PCR reads with MiXCR, one entry per CDR3 protein. The sample shows around 79,000 distinct CDR3 sequences, approximately 62% of them seen only once. Source material: tumor-adjacent normal liver tissue. All receptors come from a man in his forties with primary liver carcinoma and hepatitis B virus infection.

This clonotype was found many times. The chain recombines TRBV6-5 with TRBJ2-7; TRBD1 matches 8 bases. The CDR3 sequence is 14 residues long. Germline V gives CDR1 MNHEY, CDR2 SVGAGI. The V and J ends lost 0 bases and 4 bases, in that order; junction bases with no gene match: 2. For the CDR3, the DNA is TGTGCCAGCAGTTACTCGGACAGGGATTACGAGCAGTACTTC. Translating gives CASSYSDRDYEQYF.

Regarding this clonotype: No conserved phenylalanine or tryptophan is present at the end of the CDR3, so a read error is the likely explanation. The rearrangement links TRBV11-1 to TRBJ2-1; D assignment may be TRBD1 or TRBD2 (6 bases each). This CDR3 contains 15 residues. CDR1 and CDR2 from the germline V gene are SGHAT and FQDESV (reference sequence). The chain's CDR3 is CASREGTTLSNDQFL. Written as DNA, the CDR3 is TGTGCCAGCAGGGAGGGGACAACCCTCTCCAATGATCAGTTCTTA.

The chain is built from TRBV10-3 and TRBJ2-5, with 9 bases that match TRBD2. Germline CDR1 and CDR2: ENHRY and SYGVKD. The CDR3 totals 14 residues. V lost 11 bases, J lost 5 bases, and 12 bases stayed unmatched. DNA for the CDR3: TGTGCCGCCGCGCCAGGACTAGCGATGGAGACCCAGTACTTC. Residues: CAAAPGLAMETQYF.

This clonotype showed up many times. V is TRBV5-1 and J is TRBJ2-7, with TRBD1 matching over 8 bases. CDR1 is SGHRS and CDR2 is YFSETQ in the germline V gene. This CDR3 comprises 16 residues. V lost 0 bases, J lost 1 base, and 6 bases stayed unmatched. The CDR3 DNA follows: TGCGCCAGCAGCTTGGAACCGACAGGGGTATCCTACGAGCAGTACTTC. Translating it yields CASSLEPTGVSYEQYF.

This clonotype was counted a few times. The junction differs from germline at one of its ends, possibly a read error. V usage is TRBV11-1 and J usage is TRBJ2-1, with D maybe TRBD2 (5 bases). The length of the CDR3 is 17 residues. Germline V CDR1 and CDR2: SGHAT, FQDESV (reference sequence). Written as DNA, the CDR3 is TGTGCCATCAGCTCAAACGGGATGAGCAGGTTGTTTAATGAGCAGTTCTTC. Translating gives CAISSNGMSRLFNEQFF.

Notes on this clonotype: One end of the junction varies from germline; a read error may be responsible. The gene calls are TRBV11-2 and TRBJ2-7; D remains unclear. This CDR3 contains 16 residues. CDR1 is SGHAT, CDR2 FQNNGV, per germline. The chain's CDR3 is CANSLRHPESLYGQYF. CDR3 sequence (DNA): TGTGCCAACAGCTTGCGACACCCCGAGTCCCTCTACGGGCAGTACTTC.

About this clonotype itself: Relative to the germline gene, one junction end is altered; a read error may explain this. V is TRBV4-1 and J is TRBJ1-5; TRBD1 might be the D (6 bases). Germline V gives CDR1 MGHRA, CDR2 YSYEKL. This CDR3 region has 17 residues. The CDR3 protein is CTSSQDLVAGEDQPQHF. The CDR3 DNA reads TGCACCAGCAGCCAAGATTTGGTCGCAGGGGAGGATCAGCCCCAACATTTT.

V gene TRBV4-3 combines with J gene TRBJ1-1; a weak D match, TRBD1 (6 bases). Trimming took 1 base from V and 11 from J, leaving 20 bases between them. Germline V gives CDR1 LGHNA, CDR2 YSLEER. The CDR3 has 15 amino acids. The CDR3 nucleotides are TGCGCCAGCAGCCAAGGGACGCCAGGGGTAGGGAGGGCTTTCTTT. Translating gives CASSQGTPGVGRAFF.

As to this clonotype: A read error may be the cause here, since a much bigger clone is one base away. The V and J genes are TRBV7-9 and TRBJ2-5, with D uncertain. The CDR3 runs to 13 residues. Germline V CDR1 and CDR2: SEHNR, FQNEAQ (reference sequence). CDR3 region: CASNLAGVGAQYF. The CDR3 region has the DNA TGTGCCAGCAACTTAGCTGGGGTTGGTGCCCAGTACTTC.

J is TRBJ2-1 and V is TRBV10-3, with 12 bases fitting TRBD2. CDR1 is ENHRY and CDR2 is SYGVKD in the germline V gene. The CDR3 loop spans 16 amino acids. With 10 bases clipped from V and 2 bases from J, the junction kept 9 bases outside the gene matches. DNA of the CDR3: TGTGCCAGCACCCAAACTAGCGGGAGGCCCTACAATGAGCAGTTCTTC. It codes for CASTQTSGRPYNEQFF.

A note on this clonotype: The missing conserved phenylalanine or tryptophan at the end of this CDR3 makes a read error likely. The J gene is TRBJ2-7, the V gene TRBV7-3, with D possibly TRBD1 on 6 matching bases. Germline CDR1 reads SGHTA; CDR2 reads FQGTGA. The CDR3 consists of 13 residues. V lost 3 bases, J lost 6 bases, and 12 bases lay in between. The CDR3 reads CASSFSRGGEQYS. CDR3 DNA: TGTGCCAGCAGCTTCTCCAGAGGGGGCGAGCAGTACTCC.

With regard to this clonotype: At one end, the junction sequence differs from germline, possibly due to a read error. The CDR3 DNA reads as TGTGCCAGTAGCGGCAGTATCACTCGGCCCCATCATTTT. Encoded protein: CASSGSITRPHHF. The J gene is TRBJ1-5, the V gene TRBV7-9; D uncertain. Germline values: CDR1 SEHNR, CDR2 FQNEAQ (reference sequence). This CDR3 has 13 residues.

This clonotype occurred a few times. The J gene is TRBJ1-1, the V gene TRBV4-1, with TRBD1 matching over 7 bases. The CDR3 runs to 18 residues. Germline V gene sequence: CDR1 MGHRA, CDR2 YSYEKL. Unmatched junction bases numbered 27, after V lost 6 bases and J lost 11 bases. In nucleotides, the CDR3 is TGCGCCAGCAGTCCTGCTCCCGGGACAGAGAAAAGTGGGAGTCGGGCTTTCTTT. Amino acid sequence: CASSPAPGTEKSGSRAFF.

This sequence joins TRBV6-2 or TRBV6-3 and TRBJ2-3; D remains unclear. Germline values: CDR1 MNHEY, CDR2 SVGEGT. The CDR3 runs 17 residues. Trimming left V 1 base short and J 1 base short, with 15 bases between. CDR3 sequence reads: CASSYFPLEPGTDTQYF. DNA for the CDR3: TGTGCCAGCAGTTACTTCCCTCTAGAGCCTGGCACAGATACGCAGTATTTT.

In its sample, this clonotype was seen many times. CDR3 sequence (DNA): TGCAGCGTTCGGCAGGCGGGCTACGAGCAGTACTTC. This codes for CSVRQAGYEQYF. J is TRBJ2-7 and V is TRBV29-1, with D possibly matching TRBD2 (5 bases). The CDR3 sequence is 12 residues long. V gave up 5 bases and J gave up 3 bases, with 11 bases separating them. Germline V lookup: CDR1 SQVTM, CDR2 ANQGSEA.

Regarding this clonotype: Germline is not matched at one junction end, which may reflect a read error. The chain carries TRBV29-1 and TRBJ2-1, with D possibly TRBD2 on 6 matching bases. Per the germline V gene, CDR1 is SQVTM and CDR2 is ANQGSEA. This CDR3 has 12 amino acids. CDR3 sequence reads: CSVRQEGNEQFF. The CDR3 nucleotides are TGCAGCGTTAGGCAGGAGGGAAATGAACAGTTCTTC.

Concerning this clonotype itself: The final CDR3 position lacks the conserved phenylalanine or tryptophan, pointing to a likely read error. No DNA is shown, since the ends of the CDR3 on it are uncertain; the CDR3 is the one TCRdb lists. The chain employs TRBV4-2 and TRBJ1-2; TRBD1 is the table's D call, not checked against the DNA. Both ends counted, the CDR3 spans 15 residues. Germline V gene sequence: CDR1 LGHNA, CDR2 YNFKEQ. CDR3 sequence: CVSSQEAGGGSGYTS.

As for this clonotype: A much larger clone lies one base from this, so it may be a read error. V usage is TRBV5-1 and J usage is TRBJ1-3; D ambiguous. Germline-derived CDR1 and CDR2 are SGHRS and YFSETQ. CDR3 size: 12 residues. This chain's CDR3 is CASIGSGSTIYF. CDR3 in DNA: TGCGCCAGCATCGGCTCTGGAAGCACCATATATTTT.

For this clonotype: This CDR3 is missing its conserved last phenylalanine or tryptophan, likely due to a read error. The chain combines TRBV28 with TRBJ2-3; D assignment may be TRBD1 or TRBD2 (7 bases each). The CDR3 is 15 residues long. CDR1 MDHEN and CDR2 SYDVKM come from the germline V gene. Between the trimmed V and J ends, which lost 6 bases and 4 bases, there was a span of 17 bases. The CDR3 protein is CASSRGGSAADTQYL. CDR3 nucleotides: TGTGCCAGCAGCAGGGGGGGTTCGGCGGCAGATACGCAGTATCTT.

Only a few counts were recorded for this clonotype. The chain joins TRBV29-1 to TRBJ2-1, with 10 bases matching TRBD2. CDR3 size: 14 residues. Germline V gene sequence: CDR1 SQVTM, CDR2 ANQGSEA. The CDR3 is CSVEGLAKPNKQFF. In DNA form, the CDR3 reads TGCAGTGTGGAGGGACTAGCGAAACCAAATAAGCAGTTCTTC.

As concerns this clonotype: One base away lies a much larger clone, so this may be a sequencing read error. The chain employs TRBV12-3 or TRBV12-4 and TRBJ1-2; D call uncertain. The CDR3 runs 14 residues. CDR3 in DNA: TGTGTCAGCAGTTTAGAACCGACAAGCTATGGCTACACCTTC. Protein product: CVSSLEPTSYGYTF.

A word on this clonotype: Just one base apart from a much larger clone, this may be a read error. The chain couples TRBV28 to TRBJ2-2; a possible D gene is TRBD1 (6 bases). Per germline, CDR1 MDHEN and CDR2 SYDVKM. CDR3 length: 16 residues. CDR3 nucleotides: TGTGCCAACAGTTTGACACAGGGTACCCCCACCGGGGAGCTGTTTTTT. It specifies CANSLTQGTPTGELFF.